This T cell receptor beta chain was observed in a study of shared clonotypes between healthy human individuals. The repertoire was sequenced with immunoSEQ multiplex PCR; TCRdb's copy has only in-frame clones and lacks some. Here the sample spans approximately 640,000 clones, about three quarters being singletons. Details on this clone: It may be a read error: a sequence one base away is much more abundant.

V was pared by 3 bases and J by 5 bases, with 20 bases between. Per germline, CDR1 SGHKS and CDR2 YYEKEE (reference sequence). This CDR3 contains 16 residues. Input material: memory CD4+ T cells sorted from blood. As for subset: CD45RA-negative fraction. The chain is built from TRBV5-5 and TRBJ1-2; D uncertain. This clonotype was obtained from a woman aged 30 to 39 in good health. Here the CDR3 DNA reads TGTGCCAGCAGCTCATTTAGGACGGAAAATGTTTATGGCTACACCTTC. Translated, it gives CASSSFRTENVYGYTF.